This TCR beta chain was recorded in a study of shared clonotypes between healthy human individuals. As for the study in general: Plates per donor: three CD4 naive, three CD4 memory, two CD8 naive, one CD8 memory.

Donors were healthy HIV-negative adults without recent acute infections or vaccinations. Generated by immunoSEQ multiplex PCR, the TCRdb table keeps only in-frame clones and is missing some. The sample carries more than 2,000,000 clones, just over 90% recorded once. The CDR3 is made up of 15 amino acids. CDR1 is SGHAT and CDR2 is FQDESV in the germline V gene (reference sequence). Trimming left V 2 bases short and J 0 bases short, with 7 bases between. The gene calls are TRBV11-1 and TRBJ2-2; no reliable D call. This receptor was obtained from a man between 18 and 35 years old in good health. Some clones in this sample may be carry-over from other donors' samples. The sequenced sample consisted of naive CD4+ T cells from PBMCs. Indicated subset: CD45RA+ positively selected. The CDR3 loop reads CASSLSRSNTGELFF. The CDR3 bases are TGTGCCAGCAGCTTAAGCAGGTCGAACACCGGGGAGCTGTTTTTT.